This T cell receptor beta chain was identified during a study of cytotoxic CD8 clonotypes in ibrutinib-treated CLL. Concerning this clone: What it recognizes is unknown.

Produced via immunoSEQ multiplex PCR; TCRdb's table is partial and in-frame only. The sample has fewer than 400,000 clones, roughly 67% seen once. V lost 5 bases, J lost 3 bases, and 10 bases lay in between. CDR3 length equals 13 residues. Germline values: CDR1 SGHAT, CDR2 FQNNGV. Study findings and constraints: Public clonotypes were rare and shrank or held steady on treatment.

This sequence originates from a human donor with chronic lymphocytic leukemia. Source: PBMCs, taken after 36 months of ibrutinib treatment. This sequence joins TRBV11-2 and TRBJ1-1, with D uncertain. CDR3 amino acids: CASSLDFYTEAFF. In nucleotides, the CDR3 is TGTGCCAGCAGCCTCGACTTTTACACTGAAGCTTTCTTT.